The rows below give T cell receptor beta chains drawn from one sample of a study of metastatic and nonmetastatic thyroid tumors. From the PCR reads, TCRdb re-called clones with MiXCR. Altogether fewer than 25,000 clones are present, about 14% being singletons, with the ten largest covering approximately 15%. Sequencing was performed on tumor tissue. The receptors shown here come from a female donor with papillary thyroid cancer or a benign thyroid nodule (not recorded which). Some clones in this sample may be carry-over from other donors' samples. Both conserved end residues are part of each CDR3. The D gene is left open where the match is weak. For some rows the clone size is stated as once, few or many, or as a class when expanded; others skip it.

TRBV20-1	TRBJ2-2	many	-	CSATPGGLGTGELFF	TGCAGTGCCACCCCTGGGGGGTTGGGGACCGGGGAGCTGTTTTTT
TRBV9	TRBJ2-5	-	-	CASSVGLEGETQYF	TGTGCCAGCAGCGTAGGACTAGAGGGAGAGACCCAGTACTTC
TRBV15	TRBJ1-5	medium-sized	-	CATSGHRDSWDQPQHF	TGTGCCACCAGCGGTCACCGGGACTCCTGGGATCAGCCCCAGCATTTT
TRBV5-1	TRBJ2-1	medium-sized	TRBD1	CASSLGTGVAIGRDEQFF	TGCGCCAGCAGCTTGGGGACAGGGGTTGCGATCGGAAGGGATGAGCAGTTCTTC
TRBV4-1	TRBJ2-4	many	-	CASSQDGTGSKNIQYF	TGCGCCAGCAGCCAAGATGGTACGGGGAGCAAAAACATTCAGTACTTC
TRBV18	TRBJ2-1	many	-	CASSPPAAPKQFF	TGTGCCAGCTCACCACCAGCGGCACCCAAGCAGTTCTTC
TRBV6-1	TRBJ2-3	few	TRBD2	CASRRAGADTQYF	TGTGCCAGCAGACGAGCGGGAGCGGATACGCAGTATTTT
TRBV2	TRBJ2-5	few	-	CASSGRTQYF	TGTGCCAGCAGTGGGCGTACCCAGTACTTC
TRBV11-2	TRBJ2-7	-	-	CASSRRGGSWDEQYF	TGTGCCAGCAGCCGCCGAGGGGGGAGTTGGGACGAGCAGTACTTC
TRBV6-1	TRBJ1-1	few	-	CASSRTEGYTEAFF	TGTGCCAGCAGTCGAACCGAAGGGTACACTGAAGCTTTCTTT
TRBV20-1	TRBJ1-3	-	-	CSASRATGNTIYF	TGCAGTGCTAGTAGGGCGACAGGAAACACCATATATTTT
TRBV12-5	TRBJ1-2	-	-	CASAPDTYYGYTF	TGTGCTAGTGCGCCGGACACCTACTATGGCTACACCTTC
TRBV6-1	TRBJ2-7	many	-	CASRTVRQGDDEQYF	TGTGCCAGCAGGACTGTTAGGCAGGGAGACGACGAGCAGTACTTC
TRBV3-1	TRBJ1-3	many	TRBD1	CASSPGTGPYSGNTIYF	TGTGCCAGCAGCCCTGGGACAGGGCCCTACTCTGGAAACACCATATATTTT
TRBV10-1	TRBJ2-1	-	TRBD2	CASTERKARTIGRFDEQFF	TGCGCCAGCACTGAGAGGAAGGCCCGGACTATCGGGAGGTTCGATGAGCAGTTCTTC
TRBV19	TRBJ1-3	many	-	CASSLGNNPHSGNTIYF	TGTGCCAGTAGTCTCGGGAACAATCCTCACTCTGGAAACACCATATATTTT
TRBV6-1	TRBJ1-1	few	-	CASSYAVNTEAFF	TGTGCCAGCAGCTATGCCGTGAACACTGAAGCTTTCTTT
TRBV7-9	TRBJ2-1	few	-	CASSLTDNEQFF	TGTGCCAGCAGCTTGACAGACAATGAGCAGTTCTTC
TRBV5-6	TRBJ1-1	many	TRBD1	CASSHGTVNTEAFF	TGTGCCAGCAGCCATGGGACAGTGAACACTGAAGCTTTCTTT
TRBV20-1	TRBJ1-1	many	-	CSAPLGGLNTEAFF	TGCAGTGCCCCCTTGGGGGGATTGAACACTGAAGCTTTCTTT
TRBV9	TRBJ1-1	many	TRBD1	CASSGRQGAGLNTEAFF	TGTGCCAGCAGCGGAAGACAGGGGGCGGGATTGAACACTGAAGCTTTCTTT
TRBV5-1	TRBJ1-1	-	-	CASSLGQNAESFF	TGCGCCAGCAGCTTGGGGCAGAACGCTGAATCTTTCTTT
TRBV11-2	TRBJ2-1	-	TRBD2	CASSPLAGVSNEQFF	TGTGCCAGCAGCCCACTAGCGGGAGTGTCCAATGAGCAGTTCTTC
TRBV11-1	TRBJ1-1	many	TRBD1	CASSPLPGQTTHTEAFF	TGTGCCAGCAGCCCGCTCCCGGGACAGACCACCCACACTGAAGCTTTCTTT
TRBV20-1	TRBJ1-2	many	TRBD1	CSASTSRTGYGYTF	TGCAGTGCTAGTACGTCCAGGACAGGATATGGCTACACCTTC
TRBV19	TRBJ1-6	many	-	CASRQDLNSPLHF	TGTGCCAGCAGGCAGGACTTGAATTCACCCCTCCACTTT
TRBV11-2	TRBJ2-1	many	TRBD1	CASSLGRQGGEQFF	TGTGCCAGCAGCTTAGGGAGACAGGGGGGTGAGCAGTTCTTC
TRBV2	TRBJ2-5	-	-	CASSPTGTQYF	TGTGCCAGCAGTCCTACGGGGACCCAGTACTTC
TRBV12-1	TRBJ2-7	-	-	CASSSMPPGLAYEQYF	TGTGCCAGCAGCTCAATGCCCCCGGGACTAGCCTACGAGCAGTACTTC
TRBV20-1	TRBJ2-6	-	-	CSAGQSGANVLTF	TGCAGTGCTGGACAGTCTGGGGCCAACGTCCTGACTTTC
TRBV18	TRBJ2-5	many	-	CASSPWQGETQYF	TGTGCCAGCTCACCTTGGCAGGGTGAGACCCAGTACTTC
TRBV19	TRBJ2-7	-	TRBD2	CASSLGTRGEHYF	TGTGCCAGTAGTCTAGGGACTAGGGGCGAGCATTATTTC
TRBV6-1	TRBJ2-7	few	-	CASGGKYEQYF	TGTGCCAGCGGGGGGAAATACGAGCAGTACTTC
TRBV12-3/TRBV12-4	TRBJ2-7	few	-	CASSRAVVEQYF	TGTGCCAGCAGCCGAGCGGTGGTCGAGCAGTACTTC
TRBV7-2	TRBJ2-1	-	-	CASSFGGNNEQSF	TGTGCCAGCAGCTTCGGGGGTAACAATGAGCAGTCCTTC
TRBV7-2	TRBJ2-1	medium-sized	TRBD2	CASSFQRDLSYNEQFF	TGTGCCAGCAGCTTCCAGCGGGACCTCTCCTACAATGAGCAGTTCTTC
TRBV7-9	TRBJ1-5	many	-	CASSLNREPQHF	TGTGCCAGCAGCCTTAACAGGGAACCCCAGCATTTT
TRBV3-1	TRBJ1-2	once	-	CASSRGRYSYGYTF	TGTGCCAGCAGCCGAGGTCGGTACAGTTACGGCTACACCTTC
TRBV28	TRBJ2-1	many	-	CASGQGGYNEQFF	TGTGCCAGCGGCCAAGGGGGTTACAATGAGCAGTTCTTC
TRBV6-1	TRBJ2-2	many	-	CASSSQGHSNTGELFF	TGTGCCAGCAGTTCGCAGGGGCACTCGAACACCGGGGAGCTGTTTTTT
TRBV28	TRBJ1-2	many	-	CASSIPRTYGYTF	TGTGCCAGCAGCATCCCTCGGACCTATGGCTACACCTTC
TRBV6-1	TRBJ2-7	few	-	CASRAGYSYEQYF	TGTGCCAGCAGGGCGGGTTACTCCTACGAGCAGTACTTC
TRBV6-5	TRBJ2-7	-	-	CASSSLLGFEQYF	TGTGCCAGCAGTTCGTTGTTGGGTTTCGAGCAGTACTTC
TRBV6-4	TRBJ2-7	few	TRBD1	CASSPPVTGSLEQYF	TGTGCCAGCAGCCCCCCCGTGACAGGGTCCCTCGAGCAGTACTTC
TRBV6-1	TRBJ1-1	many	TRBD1	CASSLKDRGGTKAFF	TGTGCCAGCAGTTTGAAGGACAGGGGGGGCACTAAAGCTTTCTTT
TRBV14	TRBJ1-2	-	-	CASSHFPLQYGYTF	TGTGCCAGCAGCCATTTTCCGTTACAGTATGGCTACACCTTC
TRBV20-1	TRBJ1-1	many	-	CSAMDDGNRTEAFF	TGCAGTGCTATGGACGACGGGAATAGGACTGAAGCTTTCTTT
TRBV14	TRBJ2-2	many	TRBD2	CASSLPPGGGGELFF	TGTGCCAGCAGCCTCCCCCCCGGGGGGGGCGGGGAGCTGTTTTTT
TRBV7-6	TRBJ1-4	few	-	CASSLGPESSEKLFF	TGTGCCAGCAGCTTAGGGCCAGAGTCTAGTGAAAAACTGTTTTTT
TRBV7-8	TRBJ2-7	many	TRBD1	CASSWGQGFYYEQYF	TGTGCCAGCAGCTGGGGACAGGGGTTCTACTACGAGCAGTACTTC
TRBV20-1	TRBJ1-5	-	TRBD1	CSATRGTGKQPQHF	TGCAGTGCCACACGCGGGACAGGGAAACAGCCCCAGCATTTT
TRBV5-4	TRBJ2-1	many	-	CASSLGRGGGDEQFF	TGTGCCAGCAGCTTGGGCCGGGGCGGTGGCGATGAGCAGTTCTTC
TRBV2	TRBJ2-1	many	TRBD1	CASVEDRAREQFF	TGTGCCAGCGTGGAAGACAGGGCTCGGGAGCAGTTCTTC